This entry is about one TCR beta chain. Its target antigen remains unknown. Base qualities were left out, and no much larger clone turns up one base away. These data originate in a study of cytomegalovirus exposure and HLA in healthy donors (dated by TCRdb to the late 2010s). With respect to the entire study: In an earlier analysis of approximately 640 of the donors, around 290 Gb of sequence data and 95 million to 130 million unique TCR beta sequences from about 179 million T cells were reported. An early release covering about 600 HLA-typed donors comprised roughly 300 gigabases of sequencing data and approximately 85 million unique TCR sequences. The genetic ancestry cluster associated with self-reported Caucasian donors included roughly 84% of the roughly 400 genotyped donors. The study aimed to test whether cataloging public T cell receptors could reveal signatures of past pathogen exposure. The T cell repertoires of 666 subjects were profiled by immunosequencing and related to cytomegalovirus serostatus. In addition to the first cohort of 650 to 800 subjects, a separate validation cohort of about 120 different subjects was used. The study combined high-throughput TCR immunosequencing, statistical association of individual TCRs with disease status, and machine learning to predict cytomegalovirus infection status. In a later analysis, previously published TCR beta repertoires from roughly 710 donors were re-analyzed and high-resolution HLA genotyping was added so that TCR occurrence patterns could be studied. Rather than using new phenotypic data, the later analysis identified candidate immune exposures from TCR beta sequences and from how often those sequences occurred across donors. To decide whether each TCR beta V gene segment behaved as functional or pseudogenic, an earlier analysis of some 580 of the donors relied on high-throughput TCR beta sequencing. Donor age, sex, ethnicity and CMV serostatus were collected together with the repertoire data. A later genetic analysis used genome-wide SNP genotypes for 398 of the 666 donors, treating that subset as a discovery cohort. Every discovery cohort repertoire had been produced on one sequencing platform. Class I and class II HLA loci were covered by the typing at four-digit resolution. Typing coverage varied by locus: roughly 629-640 donors for A, B, C, DRB1 and DQB1; roughly 500 for DQA1; 606 for DPA1; roughly 470 for DPB1. Because of strong linkage in the cohort, roughly 5 DR-DQ haplotypes were treated as single units for association and clustering. On average, 235,054 unique TCR beta nucleotide sequences were sequenced per donor among some 430 genotyped donors of the cohort, with roughly 18% of those sequences being non-productive.

The research as a whole found: Linkage disequilibrium might explain the correlated functional status among segregating V segments, but an unknown experimental factor could not be excluded. The study gave a list of 150 to 200 TCR beta chains associated with cytomegalovirus. In this cohort, only TCR beta chains were sequenced, and detectable features were limited by the absence of alpha or paired-chain data. A later analysis found that most CMV-associated TCR beta chains appeared HLA-restricted, with HLA associations seemingly driven largely by CMV exposure. In a later analysis, the rate of TCR association differed among HLA loci, with DRB1 alleles having the most associated TCRs and HLA-C alleles having the fewest. Sequencing depth was assumed to be roughly uniform across donors in the presence/absence analyses, though that assumption may not hold. A further reported finding was that TCR beta sequences accurately predicted the HLA-A and HLA-B alleles for most subjects in the first cohort. The 87-base-pair reads could not distinguish some IMGT-functional V segments, including TRBV6-2 and TRBV6-3, so those segments were excluded. Immune exposure information for the cohort was limited to CMV serostatus. According to a later analysis, parvovirus B19, influenza, CMV and Epstein-Barr virus appeared linked to several top co-occurrence clusters. Because counts were too low, around 18 rarely observed V segments, including chromosome 9 orphons, were left out of the earlier analysis of some 600 of the donors. Because HLA typing was missing for some donors at each locus, association tests included only the typed subset. The classifier was reported to diagnose cytomegalovirus status with high specificity and sensitivity in both the original and validation cohorts. A cluster of highly shared sequence variants was judged likely to represent a technical artifact of the sequencing pipeline. At a false discovery rate of 0.05, a later analysis linked 16,951 TCR beta sequences to specific HLA alleles. Strong co-occurrence of HLA alleles, especially DR and DQ, made assigning TCR associations to individual alleles difficult. According to the authors, the approach could potentially be generalized to other disease states and immunological phenotypes. Most TCR sequences were observed very rarely across donors, whereas some public TCRs were present in many individuals. According to a later genetic analysis, donors in an Asian-associated ancestry cluster had fewer N-insertions in productive TCRs than the approximately 670-donor mean. In an earlier analysis of around 500 of the donors, most TCR beta V segments appeared in productive rearrangements about 87% or about 30% of the time, broadly matching IMGT annotations. A few of the identified cytomegalovirus-associated TCR beta chains were confirmed in vitro to be specific for cytomegalovirus antigens. V-gene and J-gene trimming of TCR beta chains was associated with a missense DCLRE1C variant in a later genetic analysis, and the association was replicated in an independent cohort. In a later analysis, HLA-associated TCR beta chains were found to be more clonally expanded and to have lower generation probabilities than equally common non-associated chains.

The cohort was made up of roughly 670 healthy bone marrow donors. At the time of sampling, all cohort members were nominally healthy, though unrecorded immune exposures were likely present. The donor was CMV seronegative and belonged to the group of 352 seronegative cohort members. Each donor provided a peripheral blood sample, and peripheral blood mononuclear cells were used for TCR beta sequencing. Genomic DNA extraction from the blood cell samples was performed with the Qiagen DNeasy Blood Extraction Kit. The CDR3 runs 15 amino acids, cysteine and phenylalanine included. Solely the CDR3 DNA is kept, with 45 bases framed from the first base. The germline V gene provides CDR1 ENHRY and CDR2 SYGVKD. V is cut by 5 bases and J by 0 bases, and the space between the germline ends is 13 bases. To prepare the library, the immunoSEQ multiplex PCR assay was applied. A mixture of 60 forward primers for TCR Vbeta segments and 13 reverse primers for TCR Jbeta segments was used in the multiplex PCR. A multiplex PCR assay on genomic DNA amplified the CDR3 region of rearranged TCR beta genes. The Illumina HiSeq System was used to sequence the amplified TCR beta libraries as 87-base-pair reads. The source study handled its data this way. A later analysis counted about 80 million unique TCR beta chains across the 550 to 800 repertoires, and roughly 11 million of these chains were shared by at least two donors. Raw reads were error-corrected and collapsed into unique sequences with a nearest-neighbor algorithm that merged closely related sequences to remove PCR and sequencing errors. To assign V, D and J gene segments, CDR3 sequences were aligned to IMGT reference sequences. For a sequence to be retained, a match of at least six nucleotides was required to both a V gene segment and a J gene segment. Rearrangements were called productive when the CDR3 lacked stop codons and stayed in frame with V and J; all others were non-productive. Following IMGT convention, CDR3 was defined as the stretch from the second conserved V-encoded cysteine up to the conserved J-encoded phenylalanine. Sequences without an unambiguous match to a single V gene segment were excluded from the earlier analysis of almost 600 of the donors. An earlier analysis of a few hundred of the donors called V segments functional above 56.7% productive rearrangements and segregating when the between-donor standard deviation exceeded 5%. A statistical classification framework was developed to diagnose cytomegalovirus status using the catalog of TCR beta chain sequences. In a later analysis, V and J genes were assigned by comparing TCR nucleotide sequences against IMGT/GENE-DB human TR gene sequences. The TCRdist pipeline was used in a later analysis to assign CDR3 sequences and most-parsimonious VDJ recombination scenarios. In a later analysis, every TCR beta chain was defined by the combination of its CDR3 amino acid sequence and its V-gene family, and reads without a unique V-gene family were dropped. A later analysis removed 450 to 600 highly shared, low-generation-probability nucleotide sequences to deal with suspected cross-contamination and a sequencing artifact. In a later analysis, a clonal expansion index for each public chain was calculated from normalized within-repertoire ranks of inferred template counts. In a later analysis, generation probabilities were computed using a VDJ recombination model fitted to out-of-frame rearrangements, and the results were checked against IGoR. In a later analysis, TCR-TCR, TCR-HLA and TCR-CMV co-occurrence was scored with hypergeometric tests, and a repertoire-size bias correction was applied to TCR pairs. To estimate false discovery rates, a later analysis permuted the HLA or CMV assignments 20 times. In a later analysis, co-occurring TCRs were grouped using DBSCAN, and TCRdist sequence similarity was added for clustering within HLA-allele-positive subsets. Repertoires with fewer than 30,000 or more than 120,000 public chains were left out of co-occurrence clustering, as were five repertoires with anomalous nucleotide sharing. TCRdb provides this immuneACCESS table in a form limited to in-frame rearrangements. Some clones are lacking; in checked studies, under half of them reflect an unresolved V gene, and why the rest are absent is not known. V, J and clone size are those of that table, while D and trimming were read from the DNA. This sample lists some 170,000 clones; around 75% were detected once. The ten most abundant clones make up around 3% of the sample.

This sequence originates from a male donor in good health and CMV-seronegative. The sequence is built from TRBV10-3 and TRBJ1-2; a weak D assignment points to TRBD1 (6 bases agree). The sequencing input was PBMCs. The CDR3 protein is CAISNRQEPNYGYTF. The DNA sequence is as follows: TGTGCCATCAGTAACAGACAGGAACCTAACTATGGCTACACCTTC.